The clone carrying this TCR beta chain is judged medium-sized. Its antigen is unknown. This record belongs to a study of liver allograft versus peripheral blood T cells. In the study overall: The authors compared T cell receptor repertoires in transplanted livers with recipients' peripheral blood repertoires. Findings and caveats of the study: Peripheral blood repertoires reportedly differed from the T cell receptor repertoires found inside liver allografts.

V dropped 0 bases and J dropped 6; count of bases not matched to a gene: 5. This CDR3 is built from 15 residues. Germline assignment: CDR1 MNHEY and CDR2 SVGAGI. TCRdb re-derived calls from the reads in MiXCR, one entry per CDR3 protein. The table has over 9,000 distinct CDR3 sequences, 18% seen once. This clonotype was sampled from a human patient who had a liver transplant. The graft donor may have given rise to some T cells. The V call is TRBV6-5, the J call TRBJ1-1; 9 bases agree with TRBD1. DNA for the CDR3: TGTGCCAGCAGTTACTCAAACAGGGGGCTCGCTGAAGCTTTCTTT. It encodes CASSYSNRGLAEAFF.